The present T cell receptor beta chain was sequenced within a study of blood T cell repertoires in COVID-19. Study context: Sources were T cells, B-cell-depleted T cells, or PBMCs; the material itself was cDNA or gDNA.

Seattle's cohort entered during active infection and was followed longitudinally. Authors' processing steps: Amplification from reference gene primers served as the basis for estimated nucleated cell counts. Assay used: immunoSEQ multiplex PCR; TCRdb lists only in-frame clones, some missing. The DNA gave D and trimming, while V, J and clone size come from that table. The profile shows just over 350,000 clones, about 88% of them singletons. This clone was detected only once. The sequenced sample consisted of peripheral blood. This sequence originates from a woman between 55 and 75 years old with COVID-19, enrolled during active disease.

CDR3 in DNA: TGTGCCTGGAGTTCCTCCCGGGTTAGCGGGGGGGCCAATCAGTTCTTC. Amino acids: CAWSSSRVSGGANQFF. V is TRBV30 and J is TRBJ2-1, with 11 bases lining up with TRBD2. The CDR3 is made up of 16 amino acids. Germline V gene data show CDR1 as GTSNPN and CDR2 as SVGIG (reference sequence). Germline trimming cut 2 bases from V and 13 bases from J; bases unmatched to any gene: 16.